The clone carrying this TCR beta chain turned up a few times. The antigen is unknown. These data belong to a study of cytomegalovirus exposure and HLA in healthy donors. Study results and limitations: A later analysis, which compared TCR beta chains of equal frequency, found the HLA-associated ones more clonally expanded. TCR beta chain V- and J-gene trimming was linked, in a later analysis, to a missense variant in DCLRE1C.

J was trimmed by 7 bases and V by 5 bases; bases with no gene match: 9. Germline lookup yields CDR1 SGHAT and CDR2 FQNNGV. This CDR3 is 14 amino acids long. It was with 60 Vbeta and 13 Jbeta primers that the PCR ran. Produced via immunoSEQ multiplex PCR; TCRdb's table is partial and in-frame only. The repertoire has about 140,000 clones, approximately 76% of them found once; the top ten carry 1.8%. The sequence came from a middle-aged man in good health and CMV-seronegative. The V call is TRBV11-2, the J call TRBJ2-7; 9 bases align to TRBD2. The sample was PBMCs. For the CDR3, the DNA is TGTGCCAGCAGCATTTTTAGCGGGAGTTGGGAGCAGTACTTC. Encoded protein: CASSIFSGSWEQYF.